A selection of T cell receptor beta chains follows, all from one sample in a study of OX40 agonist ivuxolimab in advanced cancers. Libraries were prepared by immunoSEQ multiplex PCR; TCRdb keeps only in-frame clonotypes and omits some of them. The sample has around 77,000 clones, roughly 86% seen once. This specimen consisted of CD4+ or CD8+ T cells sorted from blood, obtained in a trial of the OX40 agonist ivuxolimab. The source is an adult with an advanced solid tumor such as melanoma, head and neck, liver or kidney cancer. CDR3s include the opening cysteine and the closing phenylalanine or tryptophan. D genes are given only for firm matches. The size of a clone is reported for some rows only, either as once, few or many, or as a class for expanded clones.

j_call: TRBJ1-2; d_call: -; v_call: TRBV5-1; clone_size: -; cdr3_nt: TGCGCCAGCAGCTTGCCGCCATTGGCTTCTAACTATGGCTACACCTTC; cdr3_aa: CASSLPPLASNYGYTF
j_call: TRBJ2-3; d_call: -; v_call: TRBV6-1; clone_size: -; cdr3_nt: TGTGCCAGCTCGGCTGAGCGGGATACGCAGTATTTT; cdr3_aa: CASSAERDTQYF
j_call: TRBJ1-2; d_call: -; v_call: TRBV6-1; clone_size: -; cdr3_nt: TGTGCCAGCAGCCCCCACCCAGGGGCTAATGGCTACACCTTC; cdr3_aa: CASSPHPGANGYTF
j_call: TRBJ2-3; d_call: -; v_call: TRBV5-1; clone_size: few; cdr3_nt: TGCGCCAGCAGCTTGAAGACAGGAGACATAGATACGCAGTATTTT; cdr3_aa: CASSLKTGDIDTQYF
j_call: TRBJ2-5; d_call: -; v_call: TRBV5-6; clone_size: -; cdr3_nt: TGTGCCAGCAGCTCGGGGTATGGGGGAGACGGGCCCCAGTACTTC; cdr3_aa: CASSSGYGGDGPQYF
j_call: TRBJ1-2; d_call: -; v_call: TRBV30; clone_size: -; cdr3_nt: TGTGCCTGGCTCTCGGGACGTGGGGGCTACACCTTC; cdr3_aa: CAWLSGRGGYTF
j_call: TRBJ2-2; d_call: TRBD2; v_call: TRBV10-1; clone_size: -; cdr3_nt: TGCGCCAGCAGTGAGTACGGTAGCGGGAGAATTAACACCGGGGAGCTGTTTTTT; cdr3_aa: CASSEYGSGRINTGELFF
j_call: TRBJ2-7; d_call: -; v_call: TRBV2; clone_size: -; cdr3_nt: TGTGCCAGCAGGAATGAGGGAATAAACGAGCAGTACTTC; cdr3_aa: CASRNEGINEQYF
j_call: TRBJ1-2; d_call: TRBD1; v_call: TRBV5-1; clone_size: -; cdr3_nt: TGCGCCAGCAGCTTAAGACAGGGGGCGAGCTATGGCTACACCTTC; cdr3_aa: CASSLRQGASYGYTF
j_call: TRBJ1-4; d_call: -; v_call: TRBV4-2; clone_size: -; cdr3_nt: TGTGCCAGCAGCCATTGGGGGGAAAAACTGTTTTTT; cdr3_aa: CASSHWGEKLFF
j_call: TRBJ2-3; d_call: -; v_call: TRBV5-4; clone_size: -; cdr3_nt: TGTGCCTATTCACCCGACAGTGGGGCAGATACGCAGTATTTT; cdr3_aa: CAYSPDSGADTQYF
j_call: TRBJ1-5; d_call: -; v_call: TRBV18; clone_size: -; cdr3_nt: TGTGCCAGCTCACCAGGACAGCCCGGCTGGGGGCCCCAGCATTTT; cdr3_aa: CASSPGQPGWGPQHF
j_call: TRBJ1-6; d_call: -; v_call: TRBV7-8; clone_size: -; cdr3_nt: TGTGCCAGCAGCTTGGCCCATCCGGCTAACAATTCACCCCTCCACTTT; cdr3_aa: CASSLAHPANNSPLHF
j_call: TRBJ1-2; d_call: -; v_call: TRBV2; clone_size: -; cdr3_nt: TGTGCCAGCGGAACTGGAGTTAACTATGGCTACACCTTC; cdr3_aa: CASGTGVNYGYTF
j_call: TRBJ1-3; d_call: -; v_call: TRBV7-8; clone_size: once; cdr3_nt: TGTGCCAGCAGCTTGCTCGGGCACAGGGTCGCTGGAAACACCATATATTTT; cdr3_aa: CASSLLGHRVAGNTIYF
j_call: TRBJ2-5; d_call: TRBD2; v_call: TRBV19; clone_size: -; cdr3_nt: TGTGCCAGTGACTCCGGGACTAGCGGGAGGGCCATGGAGACCCAGTACTTC; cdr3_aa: CASDSGTSGRAMETQYF
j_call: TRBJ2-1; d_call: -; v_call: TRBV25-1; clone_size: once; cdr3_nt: TGTGCCAGCAGTGAATATAGGGGCGGGGAGCAGTTCTTC; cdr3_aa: CASSEYRGGEQFF
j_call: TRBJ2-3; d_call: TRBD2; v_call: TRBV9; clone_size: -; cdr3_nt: TGTGCCAGCAGCGCTTACCGGGGGGGTACGCAGTATTTT; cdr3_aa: CASSAYRGGTQYF
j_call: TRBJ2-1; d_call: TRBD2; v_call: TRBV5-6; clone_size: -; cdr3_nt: TGTGCCAGCAGCTTCGGTGGGAGGGAGGTGGAGCAGTTCTTC; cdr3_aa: CASSFGGREVEQFF
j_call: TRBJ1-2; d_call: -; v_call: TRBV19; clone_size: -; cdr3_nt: TGTGCCAGTAGTAGAGACAGCGGCTCTAACTATGGCTACACCTTC; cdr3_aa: CASSRDSGSNYGYTF
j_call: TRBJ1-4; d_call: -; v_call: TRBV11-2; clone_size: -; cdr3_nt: TGTGCCAGCAGCCAGACAGCAGCTAGTCCGCACCGTTTT; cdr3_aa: CASSQTAASPHRF
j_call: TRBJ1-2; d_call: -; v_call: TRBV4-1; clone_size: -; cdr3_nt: TGCGCCAGCAGCCCGCCGAATCCCCAGACCGGGGGCTACACCTTC; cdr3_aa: CASSPPNPQTGGYTF
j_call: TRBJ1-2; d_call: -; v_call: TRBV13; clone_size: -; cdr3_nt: TGTGCCAGCACCCCCCCCGTGGGGGGTGGCCCTCACACCTTC; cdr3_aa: CASTPPVGGGPHTF
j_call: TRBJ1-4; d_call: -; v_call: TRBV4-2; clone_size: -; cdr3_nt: TGTGCCAGCACCTACGGCAACAATGAAAAACTGTTTTTT; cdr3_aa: CASTYGNNEKLFF
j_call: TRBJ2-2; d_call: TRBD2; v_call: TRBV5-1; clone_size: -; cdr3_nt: TGCGCCAGCAGCTCTCGGGAGGCCGGGGAGCTGTTTTTT; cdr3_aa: CASSSREAGELFF
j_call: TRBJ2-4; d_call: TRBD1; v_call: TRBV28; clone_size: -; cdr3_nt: TGTGCCAGCAGTCCAGGGGGACAGCGCAAAAACATTCAGTACTTC; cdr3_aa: CASSPGGQRKNIQYF
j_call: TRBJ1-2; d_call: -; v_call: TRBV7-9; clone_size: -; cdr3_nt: TGTGCCAGCAGCTTTGACCCCAGGACTCTTGGCTATGGCTACACCTTC; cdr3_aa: CASSFDPRTLGYGYTF
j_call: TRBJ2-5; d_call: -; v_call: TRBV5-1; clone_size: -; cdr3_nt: TGCGCCAGCAGCTCCTCGACAGGTTACGGCCAAGTCACCCAGTACTTC; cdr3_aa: CASSSSTGYGQVTQYF
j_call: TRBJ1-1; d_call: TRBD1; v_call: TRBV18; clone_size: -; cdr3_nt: TGTGCCAGCTCACTGGGACAGACCCGTGACACTGAAGCTTTCTTT; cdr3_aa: CASSLGQTRDTEAFF
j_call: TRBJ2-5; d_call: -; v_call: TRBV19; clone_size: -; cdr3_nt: TGTGCCAGTAGTATGGGGTGGGAGACCCAGTACTTC; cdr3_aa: CASSMGWETQYF
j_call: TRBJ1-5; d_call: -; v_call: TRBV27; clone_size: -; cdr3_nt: TGTGCCAGCAGTTTACTCGGGCGTCAGCCCCAGCATTTT; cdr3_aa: CASSLLGRQPQHF
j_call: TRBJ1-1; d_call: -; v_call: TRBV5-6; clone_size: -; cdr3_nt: TGTGCCAGCAGCTTGGATTTGGGGAACACTGAAGCTTTCTTT; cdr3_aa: CASSLDLGNTEAFF
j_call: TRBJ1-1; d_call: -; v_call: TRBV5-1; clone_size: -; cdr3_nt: TGCGCCAGCAGCTTGGGGACAGAAACAATGAACACTGAAGCTTTCTTT; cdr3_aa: CASSLGTETMNTEAFF
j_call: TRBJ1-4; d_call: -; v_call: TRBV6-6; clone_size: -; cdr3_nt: TGTGCCAGCAGTTACTCGTTGCAGTCTAATGAAAAACTGTTTTTT; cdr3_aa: CASSYSLQSNEKLFF
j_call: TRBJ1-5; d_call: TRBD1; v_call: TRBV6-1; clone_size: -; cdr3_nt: TGTGCCACCCGAGCCGGGACAGGGGAAGGGCAGCCCCAGCATTTT; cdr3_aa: CATRAGTGEGQPQHF
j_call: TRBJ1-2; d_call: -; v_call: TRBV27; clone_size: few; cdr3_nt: TGTGCCAGCAGTGCTTCAGGGTTGGGTGGCTACACCTTC; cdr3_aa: CASSASGLGGYTF
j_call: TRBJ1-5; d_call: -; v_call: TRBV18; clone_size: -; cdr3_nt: TGTGCCAGCTCACTAGTTAGCAATCAGCCCCAGCATTTT; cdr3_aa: CASSLVSNQPQHF
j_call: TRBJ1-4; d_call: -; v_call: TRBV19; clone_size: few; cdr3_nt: TGTGCCAGTAGTACGTTGGTATCATGGGAAAAACTGTTTTTT; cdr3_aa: CASSTLVSWEKLFF
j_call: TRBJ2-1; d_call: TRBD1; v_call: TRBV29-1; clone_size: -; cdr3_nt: TGCAGCGTTGAAGTCACAGGGGGCCCCTACAATGAGCAGTTCTTC; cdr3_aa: CSVEVTGGPYNEQFF
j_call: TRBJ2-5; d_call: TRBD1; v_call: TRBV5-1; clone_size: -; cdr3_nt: TGCGCCAGCAGCCAGTTCGACAGGGGGAAGGAGGAGACCCAGTACTTC; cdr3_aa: CASSQFDRGKEETQYF
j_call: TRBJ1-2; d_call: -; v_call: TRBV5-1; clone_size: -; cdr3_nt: TGCGCCAGCAGCTTGTCTCCAGCGAGTTTATATGGCTACACCTTC; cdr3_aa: CASSLSPASLYGYTF
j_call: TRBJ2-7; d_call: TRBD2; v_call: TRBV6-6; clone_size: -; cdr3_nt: TGTGCCAGCAGCCCCGGGGGGTACGAGCAGTACTTC; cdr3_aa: CASSPGGYEQYF
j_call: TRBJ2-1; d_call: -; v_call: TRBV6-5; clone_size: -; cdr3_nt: TGTGCCAGCAGTAACCTGGGCGGTCGGCGGCATGAGCAGTTCTTC; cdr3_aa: CASSNLGGRRHEQFF
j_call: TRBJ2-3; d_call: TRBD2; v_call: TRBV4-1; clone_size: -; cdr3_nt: TGCGCCAGCAGCCAAGATCTAGCGGGGGTCACAGATACGCAGTATTTT; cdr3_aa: CASSQDLAGVTDTQYF
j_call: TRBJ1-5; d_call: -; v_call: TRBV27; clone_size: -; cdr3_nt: TGTGCCAGCAGTTTGGGCCGAAATAGCAATCAGCCCCAGCATTTT; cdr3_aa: CASSLGRNSNQPQHF